This entry lists 14 T cell receptor beta chains sequenced from one sample in a study of post-analysis software for immune sequencing data. Study results and caveats: About five TRBV segments, including TRBV5-6, TRBV5-1 and TRBV20-1, were more frequent in patients than controls.

These receptors' targets are unknown. Unique molecular identifiers featured in each of the TCR beta cDNA libraries. TCRdb independently ran MiXCR on the PCR reads; one entry per CDR3 protein. The table has some 450,000 distinct CDR3 sequences, approximately 45% seen once. Sequenced sample: blood. These receptors were taken from a girl under 18 with multiple sclerosis.

This chain uses TRBV5-1 with TRBJ2-3; D not resolved. CDR1 is SGHRS, CDR2 YFSETQ, per germline. The CDR3 loop spans 14 amino acids. Trimming pared 2 bases from V and 5 bases from J, leaving 12 bases between. CDR3 bases: TGCGCCAGCAGCTTTGGGGTAGAGAGAGATACGCAGTATTTT. Its protein is CASSFGVERDTQYF.

The chain has TRBV5-1 and TRBJ2-3; 7 bases agree with TRBD2. The CDR3 consists of 15 residues. V gave up 1 base and J gave up 4 bases; unmatched junction bases: 6. Germline V gives CDR1 SGHRS, CDR2 YFSETQ. CDR3 sequence reads: CASSLTPAGADTQYF. The CDR3 bases are TGCGCCAGCAGCTTGACGCCCGCGGGAGCAGATACGCAGTATTTT.

The genes are TRBV5-1 and TRBJ1-1; 9 bases line up with TRBD1. Per germline, CDR1 SGHRS and CDR2 YFSETQ. The CDR3 spans 17 residues. The V segment lost 4 bases and the J segment 0 bases; nucleotides outside the gene matches: 10. The CDR3 loop is CASSSLDRGLMNTEAFF. CDR3 coding DNA: TGCGCCAGCAGCAGTCTGGACAGGGGCCTCATGAACACTGAAGCTTTCTTT.

The chain carries TRBV5-1 and TRBJ1-4; possible D gene TRBD1, 6 bases. Germline V gene data show CDR1 as SGHRS and CDR2 as YFSETQ. This CDR3 spans 12 amino acids. V lost 7 bases and J lost 4, with 8 bases in between. The CDR3: CASQGYNEKLFF. The CDR3 DNA is TGCGCCAGCCAGGGGTATAATGAAAAACTGTTTTTT.

This sequence joins TRBV29-1 and TRBJ1-2; 11 nucleotides line up with TRBD1. Per the germline V gene, CDR1 is SQVTM and CDR2 is ANQGSEA. The CDR3 totals 16 residues. V dropped 7 bases and J dropped 2; count of bases not matched to a gene: 12. CDR3 residues: CSAADGRDRGNYGYTF. The DNA of the CDR3 is TGCAGCGCGGCAGATGGCCGGGACAGGGGGAACTATGGCTACACCTTC.

The rearrangement joins TRBV2 to TRBJ1-2; D is unclear. Trimming cost V 4 bases and J 1 base, with 10 bases left between them. Germline values: CDR1 SNHLY, CDR2 FYNNEI. This CDR3 is 14 amino acids long. The chain's CDR3 is CASSGIEGNYGYTF. The CDR3 DNA follows: TGTGCCAGCAGTGGGATAGAGGGTAACTATGGCTACACCTTC.

This clonotype was detected a few times. The chain couples TRBV6-1 to TRBJ2-3; 8 nucleotides match TRBD2. Germline V gene data show CDR1 as MNHNS and CDR2 as SASEGT. Trimming took 2 bases from V and 2 from J; bases not matched to a gene: 12. CDR3 length: 18 residues. The CDR3 coding sequence is TGTGCCAGCAGTGAAATTTTTGGAGTAGCGGGGACCACAGATACGCAGTATTTT. The encoded protein is CASSEIFGVAGTTDTQYF.

V is TRBV20-1 and J is TRBJ1-1; weak D call: TRBD1 (5 bases). V shed 2 bases and J shed 1 base, with 17 bases lying between them. Germline CDR1 is DFQATT and CDR2 is SNEGSKA (reference sequence). The length of the CDR3 is 16 residues. The CDR3 DNA reads as TGCAGTGCTAGACTTAACAGCGGGACTACGAACACTGAAGCTTTCTTT. Its translation: CSARLNSGTTNTEAFF.

The V and J genes are TRBV12-3 or TRBV12-4 and TRBJ2-3; the match to TRBD1 covers 7 bases. With 6 bases clipped from V and 3 bases from J, the junction kept 6 bases outside the gene matches. The CDR3 is 14 amino acids. For the CDR3, the DNA is TGTGCCAGCAGCTTTGGACAGGAAACAGATACGCAGTATTTT. Its translation is CASSFGQETDTQYF.

This clonotype was found a few times. The chain employs TRBV5-1 and TRBJ1-6, with TRBD1 identical over 7 bases. The length of the CDR3 is 14 residues. Germline V gene data show CDR1 as SGHRS and CDR2 as YFSETQ. J lost 6 bases, V lost 4 bases, and 4 bases had no gene match. The CDR3 reads CASSEGTANSPLHF. CDR3 DNA sequence: TGCGCCAGCAGCGAAGGGACAGCTAATTCACCCCTCCACTTT.

The rearrangement links TRBV9 to TRBJ2-6; either TRBD1 or TRBD2 may fit D (5 bases each). Trimming left V 0 bases short and J 0 bases short, with 13 bases between. Germline V lookup: CDR1 SGDLS, CDR2 YYNGEE. The CDR3 runs 18 residues. CDR3 coding DNA: TGTGCCAGCAGCGTAGAGCACGGGGACGACTCTGGGGCCAACGTCCTGACTTTC. Residues: CASSVEHGDDSGANVLTF.

The J gene is TRBJ2-1, the V gene TRBV20-1; D remains unclear. Germline V gene sequence: CDR1 DFQATT, CDR2 SNEGSKA (reference sequence). The CDR3 loop spans 14 amino acids. V lost 2 bases, J lost 0 bases, and 8 bases lay in between. CDR3 bases: TGCAGTGCTAGAACCCCGAGCTCCTACAATGAGCAGTTCTTC. Protein: CSARTPSSYNEQFF.

This clonotype was detected only a few times. The V gene is TRBV20-1, the J gene TRBJ2-7; 9 bases are a match to TRBD2. CDR1 is DFQATT, CDR2 SNEGSKA, per germline (reference sequence). This CDR3 region has 15 residues. Trimming removed 5 bases from V and 1 base from J; junction bases left unmatched: 9. In nucleotides, the CDR3 is TGCAGTGCTCGCGGTAGCGGGAGTGTATCCTACGAGCAGTACTTC. It is translated as CSARGSGSVSYEQYF.

The V and J genes are TRBV20-1 and TRBJ2-5; tentative D call: TRBD1 (5 bases). The CDR3 totals 11 residues. The germline CDR1 and CDR2 sequences are DFQATT and SNEGSKA (reference sequence). With 6 bases removed from V and 0 bases from J, the gap between germline ends came to 5 bases. The CDR3 loop reads CSAGHQETQYF. In DNA, the CDR3 is TGCAGTGCGGGGCACCAAGAGACCCAGTACTTC.